A selection of T cell receptor beta chains follows, all from one sample in a study of cytomegalovirus exposure and HLA in healthy donors. This table comes from immunoSEQ multiplex PCR, and its TCRdb copy is limited to in-frame clones, with some not included. The repertoire includes under 120,000 clones, approximately 70% of them detected once, and less than 4.5% sits in the top ten. The sample was PBMCs. All receptors come from a man aged 30 to 45 in good health and CMV-seropositive. The CDR3 runs from the conserved cysteine through the conserved F or W. D genes are given only for firm matches. Only part of the rows carry a size: once, few, many, or a class if the clone is expanded.

>TRBJ2-7|TRBD2|-|TRBV7-9
TGTGCCAGCAGCTTAACCGAACTGCGGGGGGCTTCCTACGAGCAGTACTTC
CASSLTELRGASYEQYF
>TRBJ2-2|TRBD2|-|TRBV4-1
TGCGCCAGCAGCCCAGCGGGGGGAAACACCGGGGAGCTGTTTTTT
CASSPAGGNTGELFF
>TRBJ2-2|TRBD1|few|TRBV7-2
TGTGCCAGCAGCCCAGACCCGGACAGGGCTACGGCGAACACCGGGGAGCTGTTTTTT
CASSPDPDRATANTGELFF
>TRBJ1-2|TRBD1|-|TRBV7-3
TGTGCCAGCAGCTTTAGCGGGACAGGGCGCTATGGCTACACCTTC
CASSFSGTGRYGYTF
>TRBJ1-6|TRBD1|-|TRBV5-5
TGTGCCAGCAGCTTTACCCGACAGGGTGATTCACCCCTCCACTTT
CASSFTRQGDSPLHF
>TRBJ2-3|-|-|TRBV18
TGTGCCAGCTCACCATTACAACAGGTCTATAAGGCAAAAGATACGCAGTATTTT
CASSPLQQVYKAKDTQYF
>TRBJ2-7|TRBD1|-|TRBV10-1
TGCGCCAGCAGTGCGACCGGGACAGGCACCTACGAGCAGTACTTC
CASSATGTGTYEQYF
>TRBJ1-2|-|-|TRBV30
TGTGCCTGGAGTGTACCAGGAGGCTACACCTTC
CAWSVPGGYTF
>TRBJ1-1|TRBD1|-|TRBV5-1
TGCGCCAGCAGCTCGACAGGGGGGGGGACTGAAGCTTTCTTT
CASSSTGGGTEAFF
>TRBJ2-3|TRBD2|-|TRBV4-1
TGCGCCAGCAGCCCCGGGACTAGCGGGGGAATCACAGATACGCAGTATTTT
CASSPGTSGGITDTQYF
>TRBJ2-3|-|-|TRBV11-3
TGTGCCAGCAGCTTCGCTAGGCCTACAGATACGCAGTATTTT
CASSFARPTDTQYF
>TRBJ1-2|-|few|TRBV4-2
TGTGCCAGCAGCCAAGAAAGGAGACAGGAAGGGAGCTACACCTTC
CASSQERRQEGSYTF
>TRBJ2-1|TRBD2|-|TRBV5-1
TGCGCCAGCAGCTTGCGGGGGGACAATGAGCAGTTCTTC
CASSLRGDNEQFF
>TRBJ2-1|TRBD2|-|TRBV5-8
TGTGCCAGCAGCTTGGTTAGCGGGGGGGCTTGGCTGTTCTTC
CASSLVSGGAWLFF
>TRBJ2-5|-|-|TRBV7-2
TGTGCCAGCAGCCCCTCGGGCGGGCGGAGAGAGACCCAGTACTTC
CASSPSGGRRETQYF
>TRBJ2-1|TRBD2|once|TRBV2
TGTGCCAGCAAAGCGACTAGCGGCTACAATGAGCAGTTCTTC
CASKATSGYNEQFF
>TRBJ2-1|-|-|TRBV15
TGTGCCACCAGCAGAGAGTGGAGCTCCTACAATGAGCAGTTCTTC
CATSREWSSYNEQFF
>TRBJ2-1|-|few|TRBV7-9
TGTGCCAGCAGCTTAGAGAGGGACTCCGAGTTCTTC
CASSLERDSEFF
>TRBJ2-7|-|-|TRBV29-1
TGCAGCGCAGAGAGGGCGTCCGAGCAGTACTTC
CSAERASEQYF
>TRBJ1-1|-|-|TRBV19
TGTGCCAGTAGTACCTACACAGGGTCCCCTGAAGCTTTCTTT
CASSTYTGSPEAFF
>TRBJ1-1|-|few|TRBV5-1
TGCGCCAGCAGCTTGGGAGCAGGGATGAACACTGAAGCTTTCTTT
CASSLGAGMNTEAFF
>TRBJ2-3|-|-|TRBV5-1
TGCGCCAGCAGCTCGACTAGTACAGATACGCAGTATTTT
CASSSTSTDTQYF
>TRBJ2-1|-|few|TRBV7-6
TGTGCCAGCAGGGGCCCTGAAATGTTCAATGAGCAGTTCTTC
CASRGPEMFNEQFF
>TRBJ2-3|-|-|TRBV6-5
TGTGCCAGCGCTTACACAGGGAGCACAGATACGCAGTATTTT
CASAYTGSTDTQYF
>TRBJ1-2|TRBD1|-|TRBV5-4
TGTGCCAGCAGCTTCCCGGGACAGGGGAGTAGCGGCTACACCTTC
CASSFPGQGSSGYTF
>TRBJ2-7|-|-|TRBV14
TGTGCCAGCAGTATTGGGCAGGGAAAAGGATACGAGCAGTACTTC
CASSIGQGKGYEQYF
>TRBJ2-3|TRBD1|once|TRBV7-9
TGTGCCAGCAGCTTAGCTGGTAAAGGACAGGGAACAGATACGCAGTATTTT
CASSLAGKGQGTDTQYF
>TRBJ1-2|-|-|TRBV28
TGTGCCAGCAGTCCTCCCCGAGACCGGGTCGGCTATGGCTACACCTTC
CASSPPRDRVGYGYTF
>TRBJ1-1|-|few|TRBV15
TGTGCCACCAGCAGAGATCGAGGGCGGTCTCGTACTGAAGCTTTCTTT
CATSRDRGRSRTEAFF
>TRBJ2-3|TRBD2|-|TRBV19
TGTGCCAGTAGTATTTACGGCGGGGGGTTCACAGATACGCAGTATTTT
CASSIYGGGFTDTQYF
>TRBJ1-2|TRBD1|-|TRBV5-6
TGTGCCAGCAGCTTCCTCTACAGGGGCTATGGCTACACCTTC
CASSFLYRGYGYTF
>TRBJ1-6|TRBD1|-|TRBV19
TGTGCCAGTAGCCAACAGGGGGGTGATTCACCCCTCCACTTT
CASSQQGGDSPLHF
>TRBJ1-2|-|few|TRBV7-8
TGTGCCAGCAGCTTCCAGGGTAGTGACTATGGCTACACCTTC
CASSFQGSDYGYTF
>TRBJ1-2|-|-|TRBV6-5
TGTGCCAGCTCCCCCACAGGGAACTATGGCTACACCTTC
CASSPTGNYGYTF
>TRBJ2-1|-|once|TRBV27
TGTGCCAGCAGTTTGGTGGGGAGCTCCTACAATGAGCAGTTCTTC
CASSLVGSSYNEQFF
>TRBJ2-5|-|-|TRBV25-1
TGTGCCAGCAGTGAGCAGGGATTGGAGACCCAGTACTTC
CASSEQGLETQYF
>TRBJ1-6|-|-|TRBV7-3
TGTGCCAGCAGCTTAATGGGGCAGTTAAATTCACCCCTCCACTTT
CASSLMGQLNSPLHF
>TRBJ1-2|-|-|TRBV19
TGTGCCAGTAGTCCGGGTTCGAGAGATTCGCCCAACTATGGCTACACCTTC
CASSPGSRDSPNYGYTF
>TRBJ2-3|TRBD2|-|TRBV7-2
TGTGCCAGCAGCTCGGGACTAGCGGCAGATACGCAGTATTTT
CASSSGLAADTQYF
>TRBJ2-7|-|-|TRBV19
TGTGCCAGTAGTATTTCTCTTGTTGTTATGTACGAGCAGTACTTC
CASSISLVVMYEQYF
>TRBJ2-5|-|-|TRBV7-7
TGTGCTAGCAGCTTGCGGGCGGGAAATCTCGAGACCCAGTACTTC
CASSLRAGNLETQYF
>TRBJ2-1|TRBD2|-|TRBV7-2
TGTGCCAGCAGCTCCGGACTAGCGTACAATGAGCAGTTCTTC
CASSSGLAYNEQFF
>TRBJ1-5|TRBD1|-|TRBV6-5
TGTGCCAGCAGTTTTGACAGGGGATATCAGCCCCAGCATTTT
CASSFDRGYQPQHF
>TRBJ1-1|-|-|TRBV11-2
TGTGCCAGCAGCTCCCTGAGAGATTTGGGGGGCACTGAAGCTTTCTTT
CASSSLRDLGGTEAFF
>TRBJ1-1|-|few|TRBV5-6
TGTGCCAGCAGCCAATGGACTTATGATGACACTGAAGCTTTCTTT
CASSQWTYDDTEAFF
>TRBJ2-7|TRBD2|-|TRBV9
TGTGCCAGCAGCGTAGCGGGAGGGGGTTCCTACGAGCAGTACTTC
CASSVAGGGSYEQYF
>TRBJ2-7|TRBD2|few|TRBV5-1
TGCGCCAGCAGCTTGGTAGCGGGGTCCTACGAGCAGTACTTC
CASSLVAGSYEQYF
>TRBJ1-1|-|-|TRBV6-5
TGTGCCAGCAGCCTGCTGGCCGCGGGTGAAGCTTTCTTT
CASSLLAAGEAFF
>TRBJ2-7|-|-|TRBV7-2
TGTGCCAGCAGCGTGGACAAATACGAGCAGTACTTC
CASSVDKYEQYF